A selection of T cell receptor beta chains follows, all from one sample in a study of CD8 T cells in Susac syndrome. TCRdb fed the immunoSEQ multiplex PCR reads into MiXCR, producing one record per CDR3 protein. This sample has approximately 220,000 distinct CDR3 sequences, with approximately 95% found just once. The sequenced sample was CD4+ T cells from PBMCs. These receptors were obtained from a human donor with multiple sclerosis. Both conserved end residues are part of each CDR3. A D gene is named only where the DNA matches it firmly. Rows may omit the clone size; those that give it use once, few, many or a size class.

clone size: NA
J gene: TRBJ1-3
D gene: NA
V gene: TRBV12-5
CDR3 protein: CASGLQNSGNTIYF
CDR3 DNA: TGTGCTAGTGGTTTGCAGAACTCTGGAAACACCATATATTTT

clone size: NA
J gene: TRBJ1-2
D gene: NA
V gene: TRBV6-5
CDR3 protein: CASSTRQEASNYGYTF
CDR3 DNA: TGTGCCAGCAGTACCCGACAGGAAGCTTCTAACTATGGCTACACCTTC

clone size: NA
J gene: TRBJ1-2
D gene: NA
V gene: TRBV13
CDR3 protein: CASSSAKRQIGYTF
CDR3 DNA: TGTGCCAGCAGCTCCGCCAAGCGACAGATAGGCTACACCTTC

clone size: NA
J gene: TRBJ2-5
D gene: NA
V gene: TRBV20-1
CDR3 protein: CSARDPRGTGETQYF
CDR3 DNA: TGCAGTGCTAGAGATCCACGGGGCACCGGAGAGACCCAGTACTTC

clone size: once
J gene: TRBJ1-1
D gene: NA
V gene: TRBV29-1
CDR3 protein: CSVDRGSMNTEAFF
CDR3 DNA: TGCAGCGTTGATCGCGGCAGTATGAACACTGAAGCTTTCTTT

clone size: NA
J gene: TRBJ1-2
D gene: NA
V gene: TRBV15
CDR3 protein: CATSKAGGANYGYTF
CDR3 DNA: TGTGCCACCAGCAAGGCCGGGGGAGCTAACTATGGCTACACCTTC

clone size: NA
J gene: TRBJ2-5
D gene: NA
V gene: TRBV2
CDR3 protein: CASSEPPSAQYF
CDR3 DNA: TGTGCCAGCAGTGAACCCCCTAGCGCCCAGTACTTC

clone size: NA
J gene: TRBJ1-1
D gene: NA
V gene: TRBV20-1
CDR3 protein: CSAQRQFRTEAFF
CDR3 DNA: TGCAGTGCCCAGAGACAGTTTAGGACTGAAGCTTTCTTT

clone size: NA
J gene: TRBJ2-3
D gene: TRBD2
V gene: TRBV20-1
CDR3 protein: CSAQGASGGTSTDTQYF
CDR3 DNA: TGCAGTGCTCAGGGGGCTAGCGGGGGAACTAGCACAGATACGCAGTATTTT

clone size: NA
J gene: TRBJ1-1
D gene: NA
V gene: TRBV12-3/TRBV12-4
CDR3 protein: CASTSGGAGNTEAFF
CDR3 DNA: TGTGCCAGCACCTCCGGGGGGGCGGGGAACACTGAAGCTTTCTTT

clone size: NA
J gene: TRBJ1-4
D gene: NA
V gene: TRBV7-3
CDR3 protein: CASSLQGNEKLFF
CDR3 DNA: TGTGCCAGCAGCTTACAGGGAAATGAAAAACTGTTTTTT

clone size: NA
J gene: TRBJ1-6
D gene: NA
V gene: TRBV19
CDR3 protein: CATGQQNSPLHF
CDR3 DNA: TGTGCCACAGGACAGCAGAATTCACCCCTCCACTTT

clone size: NA
J gene: TRBJ1-1
D gene: NA
V gene: TRBV5-6
CDR3 protein: CASSLGDRRNTEAFF
CDR3 DNA: TGTGCCAGCAGCTTGGGCGACAGGAGGAACACTGAAGCTTTCTTT

clone size: NA
J gene: TRBJ1-5
D gene: TRBD1
V gene: TRBV9
CDR3 protein: CASSPGQVALTQHF
CDR3 DNA: TGTGCCAGCAGCCCGGGACAGGTCGCCCTCACCCAGCATTTT

clone size: NA
J gene: TRBJ2-3
D gene: NA
V gene: TRBV30
CDR3 protein: CAWRHFRGSTDTQYF
CDR3 DNA: TGTGCCTGGAGGCACTTCAGGGGAAGCACAGATACGCAGTATTTT

clone size: once
J gene: TRBJ2-2
D gene: NA
V gene: TRBV7-9
CDR3 protein: CASSPKELDLTGELFF
CDR3 DNA: TGTGCCAGCAGCCCAAAAGAACTGGACCTCACCGGGGAGCTGTTTTTT

clone size: NA
J gene: TRBJ1-2
D gene: TRBD1
V gene: TRBV3-1
CDR3 protein: CASSQQGAEGYTF
CDR3 DNA: TGTGCCAGCAGCCAACAGGGGGCTGAAGGCTACACCTTC

clone size: NA
J gene: TRBJ2-1
D gene: NA
V gene: TRBV30
CDR3 protein: CAWSIQTNEQFF
CDR3 DNA: TGTGCCTGGAGTATCCAGACCAATGAGCAGTTCTTC

clone size: NA
J gene: TRBJ2-5
D gene: NA
V gene: TRBV12-3/TRBV12-4
CDR3 protein: CASSFRIQETQYF
CDR3 DNA: TGTGCCAGCAGTTTCAGGATTCAAGAGACCCAGTACTTC

clone size: NA
J gene: TRBJ2-3
D gene: NA
V gene: TRBV3-1
CDR3 protein: CASSQDAYGSTDTQYF
CDR3 DNA: TGTGCCAGCAGCCAAGATGCTTACGGGAGCACAGATACGCAGTATTTT